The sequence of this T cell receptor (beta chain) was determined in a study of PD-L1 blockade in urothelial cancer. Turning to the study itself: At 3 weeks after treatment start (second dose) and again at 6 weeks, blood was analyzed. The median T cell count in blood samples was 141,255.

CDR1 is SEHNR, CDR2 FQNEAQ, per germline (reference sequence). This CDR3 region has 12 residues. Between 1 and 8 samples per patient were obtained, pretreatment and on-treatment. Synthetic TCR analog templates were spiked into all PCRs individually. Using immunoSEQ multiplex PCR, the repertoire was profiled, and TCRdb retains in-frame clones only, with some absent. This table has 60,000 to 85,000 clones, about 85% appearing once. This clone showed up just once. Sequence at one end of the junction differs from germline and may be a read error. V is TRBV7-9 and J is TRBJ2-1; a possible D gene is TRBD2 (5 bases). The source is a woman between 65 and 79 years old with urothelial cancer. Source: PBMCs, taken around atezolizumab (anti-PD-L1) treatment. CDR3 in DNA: TGTGCCAGCAGGTTAGGAGGCAATGAGCAGTTCTTC. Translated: CASRLGGNEQFF.